The 2 T cell receptor beta chains below were found in one sample sequenced in a study of PD-L1 blockade in urothelial cancer. Clones were sequenced by immunoSEQ multiplex PCR, and TCRdb holds only the in-frame ones, with some missing. Among some 48,000 clones listed, 86% were seen once. Stated time point: peripheral blood 6 weeks after treatment start. This material consisted of PBMCs, taken around atezolizumab (anti-PD-L1) treatment. Receptors originate from a man aged 55 to 69 with urothelial cancer.

The J gene is TRBJ1-2, the V gene TRBV6-5; D is perhaps TRBD1 (6 bases). This CDR3 spans 12 amino acids. Trimming removed 5 bases from V and 9 bases from J, with 13 bases in between. Per the germline V gene, CDR1 is MNHEY and CDR2 is SVGAGI. The CDR3 coding sequence is TGTGCCAGCAGTAACGGGACACGAAGCTACACCTTC. Its protein product is CASSNGTRSYTF.

This chain links TRBV5-5 with TRBJ1-2; unclear D gene. Trimming left V 6 bases short and J 2 bases short, with 11 bases between. Germline CDR1 SGHKS, CDR2 YYEKEE (reference sequence). The CDR3 is made up of 13 amino acids. CDR3 region: CASTPSGNYGYTF. The CDR3, as DNA: TGTGCCAGCACCCCATCCGGGAACTATGGCTACACCTTC.